These T cell receptor beta chains were read from a single sample in a study of blood T cell repertoires in COVID-19. Here immunoSEQ multiplex PCR was the method, and the copy in TCRdb shows in-frame clones only, minus some. Altogether 300,000 to 400,000 clones are present, 75% to 85% being singletons, with the ten largest covering just over 7%. The sequenced material came from peripheral blood. These TCRs come from a human donor in a cohort sampled during active COVID-19. The CDR3 runs from the conserved cysteine through the conserved F or W. D genes are given only for firm matches. Clone size, where shown, is once, few, many, or a class for clones that have expanded.

cdr3_length j_call v_call clone_size d_call cdr3_aa cdr3_nt
14 TRBJ1-4 TRBV29-1 NA NA CSVEVVGPDEKLFF TGCAGCGTTGAAGTGGTGGGGCCTGATGAAAAACTGTTTTTT
12 TRBJ1-2 TRBV24-1 NA TRBD1 CATSRQGYGYTF TGTGCCACCAGCCGACAGGGTTATGGCTACACCTTC
14 TRBJ1-1 TRBV7-3 NA NA CASSLGPLNTEAFF TGTGCCAGCAGCTTAGGCCCCCTGAACACTGAAGCTTTCTTT
16 TRBJ2-7 TRBV5-1 NA TRBD2 CASSVGLAVDSYEQYF TGCGCCAGCAGCGTCGGACTAGCGGTTGACTCCTACGAGCAGTACTTC
15 TRBJ2-3 TRBV2 NA TRBD2 CASRPGLAGGDTQYF TGTGCCAGCAGGCCGGGACTAGCGGGGGGAGATACGCAGTATTTT
13 TRBJ1-5 TRBV24-1 NA NA CATSSGGNQPQHF TGTGCCACCAGTTCAGGGGGCAATCAGCCCCAGCATTTT
15 TRBJ2-5 TRBV6-1 NA TRBD1 CASSEVGTGVETQYF TGTGCCAGCAGTGAAGTCGGGACAGGGGTAGAGACCCAGTACTTC
11 TRBJ2-3 TRBV2 NA NA CATTAADTQYF TGTGCCACCACAGCGGCAGATACGCAGTATTTT
14 TRBJ2-3 TRBV5-8 NA NA CASSLGLPTDTQYF TGTGCCAGCAGCTTGGGACTGCCCACAGATACGCAGTATTTT
15 TRBJ1-1 TRBV7-8 NA NA CASSFHQTLNTEAFF TGTGCCAGCAGCTTTCACCAAACACTAAACACTGAAGCTTTCTTT
15 TRBJ2-3 TRBV5-1 once TRBD2 CASSSTATGLAGGSF TGCGCCAGCAGCTCGACAGCGACCGGACTAGCGGGGGGATCTTTT